What follows are 11 T cell receptor beta chains derived from one specimen sequenced in a study of T-cell memory formation after mild COVID-19. TCRdb reprocessed the 5' RACE reads via MiXCR and lists one record per CDR3 protein. This table holds 70,000 to 100,000 distinct CDR3 sequences, more than 10% found once. Sequencing used PBMCs or a T cell subset sorted from them (not recorded which). The receptors originated from an adult woman who had mild COVID-19 (a few samples of this study predate the infection). Cell type and time point are not known.

Regarding this clonotype: One end of the junction does not line up with germline, which may come from a read error. The genes are TRBV5-1 and TRBJ2-1; the D gene is possibly TRBD2 (6 bases). The V gene's germline CDR1 is SGHRS and CDR2 YFSETQ. There are 12 residues in the CDR3. In DNA form, the CDR3 reads TGCGCCAGCAGGTTGGGACTCCGGGAGCAGTTCTTC. Translation: CASRLGLREQFF.

The rearrangement links TRBV5-1 to TRBJ1-1, with a tentative D call TRBD1 (6 bases). Trimming took off 2 bases at V and 5 bases at J, with 16 bases between the two ends. The CDR3 runs 15 residues. The germline CDR1 and CDR2 sequences are SGHRS and YFSETQ. This chain's CDR3 is CASSLGGVAGTEAFF. The CDR3 DNA follows: TGCGCCAGCAGCTTAGGGGGAGTAGCGGGAACTGAAGCTTTCTTT.

J is TRBJ2-7 and V is TRBV27; D might be TRBD1 (5 bases). Trimming cost V 3 bases and J 5 bases, with 14 bases left between them. CDR3 size: 14 residues. Germline CDR1 reads MNHEY; CDR2 reads SMNVEV (reference sequence). The CDR3 reads CASSFGRATHEQYF. DNA for the CDR3: TGTGCCAGCAGTTTTGGCAGGGCTACCCACGAGCAGTACTTC.

V usage is TRBV13 and J usage is TRBJ2-1, with 8 nucleotides matching TRBD1. The CDR3 runs to 14 residues. V was clipped by 2 bases and J by 9 bases; unmatched bases: 6. The germline gives CDR1 PRHDT, CDR2 FYEKMQ (reference sequence). CDR3 nucleotide sequence: TGTGCCAGCAGCTTAACGGACAGGGTGGGTGAGCAGTTCTTC. Encoded protein: CASSLTDRVGEQFF.

This clonotype occurred a few times. The chain is built from TRBV20-1 and TRBJ2-1, with 10 positions matching TRBD2. The CDR3 is 14 residues long. The germline V gene has CDR1 DFQATT and CDR2 SNEGSKA (reference sequence). Trimming removed 3 bases from V and 3 bases from J; junction bases left unmatched: 2. CDR3 coding DNA: TGCAGTGCTAGCGGACTAGCGGACTACAATGAGCAGTTCTTC. Translation: CSASGLADYNEQFF.

This clonotype was detected only a few times. The rearrangement joins TRBV21-1 to TRBJ2-1; the D segment call TRBD2 is taken from the table without a DNA check. TRBV21-1 is reported as a pseudogene. This CDR3 region has 16 residues. The chain's CDR3 is CAKERRAQGSYNEQFF. CDR3 nucleotide sequence: TGTGCCAAGGAACGCAGGGCCCAAGGCTCCTACAATGAGCAGTTCTTC.

The chain joins TRBV4-3 to TRBJ2-7; TRBD2 matches 16 bases. The CDR3 has 19 amino acids. Germline V gene data show CDR1 as LGHNA and CDR2 as YSLEER. V gave up 3 bases and J gave up 5 bases; unmatched junction bases: 13. The CDR3 region is CASSHALGTSGRASHEQYF. In DNA form, the CDR3 reads TGCGCCAGCAGCCATGCCCTGGGGACTAGCGGGAGGGCGTCCCACGAGCAGTACTTC.

This clonotype showed up just a few times. The chain employs TRBV20-1 and TRBJ2-7; 13 positions match TRBD2. The length of the CDR3 is 15 residues. V trimming: 4 bases; J trimming: 5 bases; junction bases outside the gene matches: 8. The V gene's germline CDR1 is DFQATT and CDR2 SNEGSKA (reference sequence). The CDR3 sequence: CSATGTSGELDEQYF. The CDR3 DNA follows: TGCAGTGCTACGGGGACTAGCGGGGAGCTGGACGAGCAGTACTTC.

The gene calls are TRBV6-2 or TRBV6-3 and TRBJ2-6; tentatively, D is TRBD2 (6 bases). The ends were cut back, 4 bases at V and 0 bases at J, with 10 bases in the middle. CDR1 MNHEY and CDR2 SVGEGT come from the germline V gene. The CDR3 length is 16 residues. CDR3 in amino acids: CASSWGGFSGANVLTF. The CDR3 nucleotides read TGTGCCAGCAGTTGGGGAGGCTTCTCTGGGGCCAACGTCCTGACTTTC.

This clonotype has ten or more counts. The V gene is TRBV6-5, the J gene TRBJ2-7; 11 positions match TRBD2. Germline V gene sequence: CDR1 MNHEY, CDR2 SVGAGI. The length of the CDR3 is 16 residues. The V and J ends lost 4 bases and 3 bases, in that order; junction bases with no gene match: 8. The CDR3 DNA is TGTGCCAGCAGTTTGACCCGACTAGCGGGAATCTACGAGCAGTACTTC. Amino acids: CASSLTRLAGIYEQYF.

This clonotype was seen only a few times. V and J are TRBV7-9 and TRBJ2-2, with a tentative D call TRBD1 (7 bases). This CDR3 contains 16 residues. Trimming took 7 bases from V and 8 from J, leaving 23 bases between them. Germline lookup yields CDR1 SEHNR and CDR2 FQNEAQ (reference sequence). In DNA, the CDR3 is TGTGCCAGCATCCCCGACAGGGTGTCGGGGGATGGGGAGCTGTTTTTT. Translated, it gives CASIPDRVSGDGELFF.